The rows below give T cell receptor beta chains drawn from one sample of a study of cytomegalovirus exposure and HLA in healthy donors. Generated by immunoSEQ multiplex PCR, the TCRdb table keeps only in-frame clones and is missing some. The data contain some 180,000 clones, roughly nine tenths of them singletons. What was sequenced was PBMCs. These receptors were taken from a girl less than two years old in good health and CMV-seronegative. The CDR3 runs from the conserved cysteine through the conserved F or W. The order of the fields is J gene, clone size, D gene, V gene, CDR3 DNA, CDR3 protein. The D gene is left open where the match is weak. Clone size is shown for a subset of rows, as once, few, many or a class of expanded clone.

J: TRBJ1-5; size: .; D: TRBD1; V: TRBV2; DNA: TGTGCCAGCGCTGGGACAGGGGGCGAAAATCAGCCCCAGCATTTT; CDR3: CASAGTGGENQPQHF
J: TRBJ2-7; size: once; D: TRBD1; V: TRBV4-3; DNA: TGCGCCAGCAGCCAAGGAACCGGGACAGGGGCCTACGAGCAGTACTTC; CDR3: CASSQGTGTGAYEQYF
J: TRBJ2-5; size: few; D: TRBD2; V: TRBV5-6; DNA: TGTGCCAGCAGCTTGGTGGGCGGGGGGGCCATAGAGACCCAGTACTTC; CDR3: CASSLVGGGAIETQYF
J: TRBJ2-1; size: .; D: TRBD2; V: TRBV4-2; DNA: TGTGCCAGCAGCCAGGCTAGCGGGGGCGCTTACAATGAGCAGTTCTTC; CDR3: CASSQASGGAYNEQFF
J: TRBJ1-4; size: .; D: .; V: TRBV27; DNA: TGTGCCAGCAGTTTGGTCGGGAGAAAAGAAAAACTGTTTTTT; CDR3: CASSLVGRKEKLFF
J: TRBJ2-3; size: .; D: .; V: TRBV30; DNA: TGTGCCCATGCACTCGGGACATCTACAGATACGCAGTATTTT; CDR3: CAHALGTSTDTQYF
J: TRBJ2-7; size: .; D: .; V: TRBV18; DNA: TGTGCCAGCTCCCTTGTTGGACAGCTATCCTCCTACGAGCAGTACTTC; CDR3: CASSLVGQLSSYEQYF
J: TRBJ2-5; size: once; D: .; V: TRBV5-1; DNA: TGCGCCAGCAGTCTAACAGGGAATCCAGCGGCAAAAGAGACCCAGTACTTC; CDR3: CASSLTGNPAAKETQYF
J: TRBJ1-2; size: once; D: TRBD1; V: TRBV6-5; DNA: TGTGCCAGCAGTGACGGGGGACAGTACGGTGGCTACACCTTC; CDR3: CASSDGGQYGGYTF
J: TRBJ2-2; size: .; D: .; V: TRBV7-6; DNA: TGTGCCAGCAGCTTAGAATGGTCTAGCCGACGCGGCAACACCGGGGAGCTGTTTTTT; CDR3: CASSLEWSSRRGNTGELFF
J: TRBJ1-2; size: .; D: .; V: TRBV27; DNA: TGTGCCAGCACCGAAAGGGGGGGACACTATGGCTACACCTTC; CDR3: CASTERGGHYGYTF
J: TRBJ2-6; size: .; D: .; V: TRBV27; DNA: TGTGCCAGCAGCCCCCGGCCCATGGGAGGCTCTGGGGCCAACGTCCTGACTTTC; CDR3: CASSPRPMGGSGANVLTF
J: TRBJ2-7; size: .; D: TRBD1; V: TRBV29-1; DNA: TGCAGCGCCGAGGACAGGGGGCTAAACGAGCAGTACTTC; CDR3: CSAEDRGLNEQYF
J: TRBJ2-6; size: .; D: .; V: TRBV11-3; DNA: TGTGCCAGCAGCCCTGGGGGGAACGTCCTGACTTTC; CDR3: CASSPGGNVLTF
J: TRBJ1-5; size: .; D: TRBD1; V: TRBV10-1; DNA: TGCGCCAGCAGACTAAATGGACAGGACTATAGCAATCGGCCCCAGCATTTT; CDR3: CASRLNGQDYSNRPQHF
J: TRBJ2-1; size: few; D: .; V: TRBV6-5; DNA: TGTGCCAGCAGCTTACTACCAACTTACAATGAGCAGTTCTTC; CDR3: CASSLLPTYNEQFF
J: TRBJ1-1; size: .; D: .; V: TRBV6-1; DNA: TGTGCCAGCTGCCGGGGTAACACTGAAGCTTTCTTT; CDR3: CASCRGNTEAFF
J: TRBJ1-5; size: .; D: .; V: TRBV18; DNA: TGTGCCAGCTCACCACAGGGGTCGGCCAGTTTCAATCAGCCCCAGCATTTT; CDR3: CASSPQGSASFNQPQHF
J: TRBJ2-1; size: .; D: TRBD2; V: TRBV9; DNA: TGTGCCAGCAGCCGGACTAGGAACGTCAATGAGCAGTTCTTC; CDR3: CASSRTRNVNEQFF
J: TRBJ2-5; size: .; D: .; V: TRBV7-2; DNA: TGTGCCAGCAGCTTATCCCAACCAGAGGGCCAGTACTTC; CDR3: CASSLSQPEGQYF
J: TRBJ2-7; size: few; D: .; V: TRBV7-2; DNA: TGTGCCAGCAGCTTAGTACCTGGACAGAACTACGAGCAGTACTTC; CDR3: CASSLVPGQNYEQYF
J: TRBJ2-2; size: .; D: TRBD2; V: TRBV4-2; DNA: TGTGCCAGCAGCACCCGACTAGCGGGGGGACGGGACACCGGGGAGCTGTTTTTT; CDR3: CASSTRLAGGRDTGELFF
J: TRBJ1-5; size: .; D: .; V: TRBV6-6; DNA: TGTGCCAGCAGTTATGAGACATCACCTGTATGGCCCCAGCATTTT; CDR3: CASSYETSPVWPQHF
J: TRBJ2-7; size: once; D: .; V: TRBV18; DNA: TGTGCCAGCTCACCGACCCCTTCACTACCCTACGAGCAGTACTTC; CDR3: CASSPTPSLPYEQYF
J: TRBJ2-1; size: .; D: TRBD2; V: TRBV7-9; DNA: TGTGCCAGCAGCTTAGATGGCGGGGGGGCGTGGAACAATGAGCAGTTCTTC; CDR3: CASSLDGGGAWNNEQFF
J: TRBJ2-3; size: .; D: TRBD2; V: TRBV4-1; DNA: TGCGCCAGCAGCCAAGGTTTTCCGGGGACTAGTCCTACCTATACGCAGTATTTT; CDR3: CASSQGFPGTSPTYTQYF
J: TRBJ1-1; size: .; D: TRBD1; V: TRBV4-1; DNA: TGCGCCAGCAGCCCCGGCAGGACAGGGAAATCTGAAGCTTTCTTT; CDR3: CASSPGRTGKSEAFF
J: TRBJ1-5; size: few; D: .; V: TRBV5-1; DNA: TGCGCCAGCAGTCCTACGACAGGTCGCAATCAGCCCCAGCATTTT; CDR3: CASSPTTGRNQPQHF
J: TRBJ2-7; size: .; D: .; V: TRBV6-6; DNA: TGTGCCAGCAGTAACGGACAGAGCTACGAGCAGTACTTC; CDR3: CASSNGQSYEQYF
J: TRBJ2-7; size: .; D: .; V: TRBV5-1; DNA: TGCGCCAGCAGCTCCCGGAGGGACAGACAATACGAGCAGTACTTC; CDR3: CASSSRRDRQYEQYF
J: TRBJ2-7; size: .; D: .; V: TRBV6-5; DNA: TGTGCCAGCAGTTACAGGACTGCCTACGAGCAGTACTTC; CDR3: CASSYRTAYEQYF
J: TRBJ1-2; size: .; D: .; V: TRBV20-1; DNA: TGCAGTGCTAGGGGGAGAGGCTACACCTTC; CDR3: CSARGRGYTF
J: TRBJ1-1; size: .; D: .; V: TRBV21-1; DNA: TGTGCCAGCAGCATCGCGGACAGGGCGGGCACTGAAGCTTTCTTT; CDR3: CASSIADRAGTEAFF
J: TRBJ2-7; size: .; D: .; V: TRBV6-1; DNA: TGTGCCAGCAGTGAACTGGGAGGTTTATACGAGCAGTACTTC; CDR3: CASSELGGLYEQYF
J: TRBJ2-5; size: .; D: TRBD2; V: TRBV9; DNA: TGTGCCAGCAGCGTAGGACTAGCCCCGCAAGAGACCCAGTACTTC; CDR3: CASSVGLAPQETQYF
J: TRBJ2-3; size: .; D: .; V: TRBV6-5; DNA: TGTGCCAGTGGAGGGACCGTAGCAGATACGCAGTATTTT; CDR3: CASGGTVADTQYF
J: TRBJ1-2; size: .; D: .; V: TRBV7-9; DNA: TGTTCCAGCAGCTTAGAAGCCTATGGCTACACCTTC; CDR3: CSSSLEAYGYTF
J: TRBJ2-6; size: few; D: .; V: TRBV13; DNA: TGTGCCAGCAGCCCCGCGTCTACAGCACCTTCTGGGGCCAACGTCCTGACTTTC; CDR3: CASSPASTAPSGANVLTF
J: TRBJ2-1; size: .; D: TRBD2; V: TRBV7-3; DNA: TGTGCCAGCAGCCAACTAGCGGGAGGGCCCCATGAGCAGTTCTTC; CDR3: CASSQLAGGPHEQFF
J: TRBJ2-3; size: .; D: TRBD2; V: TRBV29-1; DNA: TGCAGCGTTGAAAGAACGGGAGGAAGCACAGATACGCAGTATTTT; CDR3: CSVERTGGSTDTQYF